This T cell receptor (beta chain) was captured by sequencing in a study of patients and donors after allogeneic stem cell transplantation. TCRdb independently ran MiXCR on the RT-PCR reads; one entry per CDR3 protein. The data show around 200,000 distinct CDR3 sequences, about 38% seen once. CDR1 SGHRS and CDR2 YFSETQ come from the germline V gene. The CDR3 covers 15 residues. Trimming removed 0 bases from V and 1 base from J, with 10 bases in between. The clonotype was recovered from a human donor who was either an allogeneic HSCT recipient or a stem cell or donor lymphocyte infusion donor (not recorded which). It is not recorded whose cells these are; they may come from a transplant donor. The chain uses TRBV5-1 and TRBJ2-5, with D maybe TRBD2 (6 bases). Sequenced input: blood, either unsorted or a sorted T cell fraction (not recorded which). The CDR3: CASSLVGLPQETQYF. The CDR3 nucleotides read TGCGCCAGCAGCTTGGTGGGACTTCCCCAAGAGACCCAGTACTTC.